A selection of T cell receptor beta chains follows, all from one sample in a study of cytomegalovirus exposure and HLA in healthy donors. Data came from immunoSEQ multiplex PCR; TCRdb stores just in-frame clones and leaves some out. This table has roughly 190,000 clones, 70% to 75% appearing once. Sequencing used PBMCs. The receptors here all came from a young man in good health and CMV-seropositive. Both conserved end residues are part of each CDR3. The D gene is left open where the match is weak. Only part of the rows carry a size: once, few, many, or a class if the clone is expanded.

J: TRBJ2-7; length: 14; V: TRBV7-2; size: -; D: -; CDR3: CASSLVPGAYEQYF; DNA: TGTGCCAGCAGCTTGGTTCCGGGAGCTTACGAGCAGTACTTC
J: TRBJ1-5; length: 13; V: TRBV27; size: -; D: TRBD1; CDR3: CASSTGVVQPQHF; DNA: TGTGCCAGCAGCACAGGGGTGGTTCAGCCCCAGCATTTT
J: TRBJ2-3; length: 16; V: TRBV5-5; size: -; D: TRBD2; CDR3: CASSLGGLAGTDTQYF; DNA: TGTGCCAGCAGCTTGGGGGGACTAGCGGGCACAGATACGCAGTATTTT
J: TRBJ2-2; length: 16; V: TRBV30; size: -; D: -; CDR3: CAWRPPGGAGTGELFF; DNA: TGTGCCTGGAGGCCTCCGGGGGGCGCGGGAACCGGGGAGCTGTTTTTT
J: TRBJ2-2; length: 15; V: TRBV5-1; size: -; D: TRBD1; CDR3: CASSQDRADTGELFF; DNA: TGCGCCAGCAGCCAGGACAGGGCAGACACCGGGGAGCTGTTTTTT
J: TRBJ2-7; length: 12; V: TRBV28; size: -; D: -; CDR3: CASNTGTYEQYF; DNA: TGTGCCAGCAATACGGGGACCTACGAGCAGTACTTC
J: TRBJ2-2; length: 16; V: TRBV12-5; size: once; D: -; CDR3: CASGSYSGLHTGELFF; DNA: TGTGCTAGTGGTTCCTATAGTGGTCTTCACACCGGGGAGCTGTTTTTT
J: TRBJ2-5; length: 13; V: TRBV10-3; size: -; D: TRBD2; CDR3: CAISWTSRETQYF; DNA: TGTGCCATCAGCTGGACTAGTCGGGAGACCCAGTACTTC
J: TRBJ2-7; length: 14; V: TRBV6-5; size: -; D: TRBD2; CDR3: CASSPGGFSYEQYF; DNA: TGTGCCAGCAGCCCCGGGGGGTTCTCCTACGAGCAGTACTTC
J: TRBJ2-7; length: 14; V: TRBV5-1; size: -; D: TRBD2; CDR3: CASSPGLAGGEQYF; DNA: TGCGCCAGCAGCCCGGGACTAGCGGGAGGCGAGCAGTACTTC
J: TRBJ2-3; length: 16; V: TRBV7-9; size: once; D: -; CDR3: CASSLGAGAEADTQYF; DNA: TGTGCCAGCAGCCTAGGGGCAGGGGCGGAAGCAGATACGCAGTATTTT
J: TRBJ2-2; length: 14; V: TRBV18; size: -; D: -; CDR3: CASSPAKRTGELFF; DNA: TGTGCCAGCTCACCCGCGAAGAGGACCGGGGAGCTGTTTTTT
J: TRBJ1-4; length: 12; V: TRBV6-5; size: -; D: -; CDR3: CASSSEGGKLFF; DNA: TGTGCCAGCAGTTCTGAGGGAGGAAAACTGTTTTTT
J: TRBJ1-2; length: 12; V: TRBV27; size: -; D: TRBD1; CDR3: CASLTGQGPYTF; DNA: TGTGCCAGCCTAACGGGACAGGGACCCTACACCTTC
J: TRBJ2-3; length: 20; V: TRBV7-3; size: -; D: TRBD2; CDR3: CASSRLAGGHRTTSTDTQYF; DNA: TGTGCCAGCAGCCGACTAGCGGGGGGGCATAGAACAACTAGCACAGATACGCAGTATTTT
J: TRBJ2-1; length: 15; V: TRBV5-6; size: -; D: TRBD1; CDR3: CAISLGDRAYNEPFF; DNA: TGTGCCATCAGCTTGGGGGACAGGGCCTACAATGAGCCGTTCTTC
J: TRBJ1-1; length: 16; V: TRBV4-1; size: once; D: -; CDR3: CASSQETGRGSTEAFF; DNA: TGCGCCAGCAGCCAAGAAACCGGCAGGGGTAGCACTGAAGCTTTCTTT
J: TRBJ2-5; length: 15; V: TRBV11-1; size: -; D: -; CDR3: CASSLDPADQETQYF; DNA: TGTGCCAGCAGCTTAGATCCTGCAGACCAAGAGACCCAGTACTTC
J: TRBJ1-1; length: 14; V: TRBV6-5; size: few; D: TRBD1; CDR3: CASSARGTDTEAFF; DNA: TGTGCCAGCAGTGCCCGGGGGACAGACACTGAAGCTTTCTTT
J: TRBJ1-5; length: 14; V: TRBV18; size: -; D: -; CDR3: CASSLRDGREPQHF; DNA: TGTGCCAGCTCACTCCGGGACGGGAGAGAGCCCCAGCATTTT
J: TRBJ2-2; length: 15; V: TRBV13; size: -; D: TRBD1; CDR3: CASSPLGQSTGELFF; DNA: TGTGCCAGCAGCCCACTGGGACAGTCCACCGGGGAGCTGTTTTTT
J: TRBJ2-5; length: 16; V: TRBV11-2; size: -; D: -; CDR3: CASSLEGPNNQETQYF; DNA: TGTGCCAGCAGCTTAGAGGGGCCCAACAACCAAGAGACCCAGTACTTC
J: TRBJ2-3; length: 14; V: TRBV28; size: -; D: -; CDR3: CASSLRGSADTQYF; DNA: TGTGCCAGCAGTTTACGAGGGAGTGCAGATACGCAGTATTTT
J: TRBJ1-5; length: 17; V: TRBV19; size: -; D: -; CDR3: CASSIFPPGESNQPQHF; DNA: TGTGCCAGTAGTATATTTCCTCCAGGCGAGTCTAATCAGCCCCAGCATTTT
J: TRBJ1-4; length: 14; V: TRBV9; size: -; D: -; CDR3: CASSTRQVNEKLFF; DNA: TGTGCCAGCAGCACCAGACAGGTCAACGAAAAACTGTTTTTT
J: TRBJ2-1; length: 15; V: TRBV6-4; size: -; D: TRBD2; CDR3: CASSPTSGGYNEQFF; DNA: TGTGCCAGCAGCCCGACTAGCGGGGGTTATAATGAGCAGTTCTTC
J: TRBJ2-1; length: 15; V: TRBV7-8; size: -; D: TRBD2; CDR3: CASSFSSGRDDQQFF; DNA: TGTGCCAGCAGCTTCAGTAGCGGGAGGGATGATCAGCAGTTCTTC
J: TRBJ2-1; length: 11; V: TRBV20-1; size: -; D: -; CDR3: CSAVQLGVRFF; DNA: TGCAGTGCTGTTCAACTAGGCGTTCGGTTCTTC
J: TRBJ2-1; length: 13; V: TRBV18; size: few; D: TRBD1; CDR3: CASSSGQSNEQFF; DNA: TGTGCCAGCTCATCGGGACAGTCCAATGAGCAGTTCTTC
J: TRBJ1-1; length: 13; V: TRBV5-5; size: -; D: -; CDR3: CASSLQGYTEAFF; DNA: TGTGCCAGCAGCTTACAGGGTTACACTGAAGCTTTCTTT
J: TRBJ1-2; length: 15; V: TRBV4-3; size: -; D: TRBD1; CDR3: CASSTRQGATYGYTF; DNA: TGCGCCAGCAGCACCCGACAGGGGGCCACCTATGGCTACACCTTC
J: TRBJ2-3; length: 15; V: TRBV2; size: few; D: -; CDR3: CASTALTSPTDTQYF; DNA: TGTGCCAGCACGGCCCTAACTAGTCCCACAGATACGCAGTATTTT
J: TRBJ2-1; length: 15; V: TRBV6-5; size: -; D: TRBD2; CDR3: CASREPSGDHNEQFF; DNA: TGTGCCAGCAGAGAACCTAGCGGGGACCACAATGAGCAGTTCTTC
J: TRBJ2-5; length: 16; V: TRBV28; size: -; D: TRBD1; CDR3: CASSPPPGQGAETQYF; DNA: TGTGCCAGCAGTCCCCCCCCGGGACAGGGGGCGGAGACCCAGTACTTC
J: TRBJ1-1; length: 13; V: TRBV6-1; size: few; D: TRBD1; CDR3: CASSEPGGTEAFF; DNA: TGTGCCAGCAGTGAACCAGGGGGGACTGAAGCTTTCTTT
J: TRBJ2-7; length: 13; V: TRBV6-1; size: few; D: -; CDR3: CASPFGSTYEQYF; DNA: TGTGCCAGCCCTTTCGGTTCCACCTACGAGCAGTACTTC
J: TRBJ1-6; length: 14; V: TRBV5-6; size: -; D: -; CDR3: CASSSWGGFRPLHF; DNA: TGTGCCAGCAGCTCCTGGGGGGGGTTCCGACCCCTCCACTTT
J: TRBJ1-1; length: 13; V: TRBV6-5; size: few; D: -; CDR3: CASSYSGDKSYNF; DNA: TGTGCCAGCAGTTACTCTGGGGACAAATCGTATAACTTT
J: TRBJ2-7; length: 18; V: TRBV11-2; size: -; D: TRBD2; CDR3: CASSLVTSGGALFYEQYF; DNA: TGTGCCAGCAGCTTAGTTACTAGCGGGGGGGCTCTCTTCTACGAGCAGTACTTC